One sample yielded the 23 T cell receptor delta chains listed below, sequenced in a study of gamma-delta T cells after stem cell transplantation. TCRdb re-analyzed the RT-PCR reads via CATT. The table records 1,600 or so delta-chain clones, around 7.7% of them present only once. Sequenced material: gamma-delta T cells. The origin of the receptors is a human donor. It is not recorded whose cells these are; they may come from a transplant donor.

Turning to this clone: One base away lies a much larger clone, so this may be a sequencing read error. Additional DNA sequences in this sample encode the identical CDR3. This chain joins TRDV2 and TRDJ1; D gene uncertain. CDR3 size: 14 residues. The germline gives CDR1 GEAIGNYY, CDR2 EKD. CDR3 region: CACDTISNTDKLIF. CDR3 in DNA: TGTGCCTGCGACACCATTTCAAACACCGATAAACTCATCTTT.

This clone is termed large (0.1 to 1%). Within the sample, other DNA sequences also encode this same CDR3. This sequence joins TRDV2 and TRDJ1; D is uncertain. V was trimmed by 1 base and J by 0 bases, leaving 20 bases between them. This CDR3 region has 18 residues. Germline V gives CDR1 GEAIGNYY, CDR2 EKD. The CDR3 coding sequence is TGTGCCTGTGACACATTGGGCTCTAGAGGACCCTACACCGATAAACTCATCTTT. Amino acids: CACDTLGSRGPYTDKLIF.

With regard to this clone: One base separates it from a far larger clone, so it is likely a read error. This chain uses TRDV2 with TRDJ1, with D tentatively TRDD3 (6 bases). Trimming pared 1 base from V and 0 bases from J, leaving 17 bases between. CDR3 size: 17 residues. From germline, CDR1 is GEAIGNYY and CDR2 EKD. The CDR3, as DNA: TGTGCCTGTGACACGTTGTTGGGGGGTACGTACACCGATAAACTCATCTTT. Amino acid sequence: CACDTLLGGTYTDKLIF.

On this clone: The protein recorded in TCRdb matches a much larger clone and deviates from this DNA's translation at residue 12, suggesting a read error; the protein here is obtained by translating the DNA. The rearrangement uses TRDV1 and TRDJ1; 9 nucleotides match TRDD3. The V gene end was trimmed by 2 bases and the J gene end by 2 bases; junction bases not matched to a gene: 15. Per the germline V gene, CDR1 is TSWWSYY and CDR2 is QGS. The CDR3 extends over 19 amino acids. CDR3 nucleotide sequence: TGTGCTCTTGGGGAATTGGTCCCGAGCTGGGGGATGGGAACCGATAAACTCATCTTT. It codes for CALGELVPSWGMGTDKLIF.

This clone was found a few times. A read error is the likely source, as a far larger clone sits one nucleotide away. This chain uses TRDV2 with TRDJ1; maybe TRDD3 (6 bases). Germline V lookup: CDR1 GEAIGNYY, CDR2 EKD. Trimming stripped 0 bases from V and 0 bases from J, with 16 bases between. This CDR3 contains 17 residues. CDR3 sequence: CACDTLLGSSNTDKLIF. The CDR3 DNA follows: TGTGCCTGTGACACCCTACTGGGTTCTTCCAACACCGATAAACTCATCTTT.

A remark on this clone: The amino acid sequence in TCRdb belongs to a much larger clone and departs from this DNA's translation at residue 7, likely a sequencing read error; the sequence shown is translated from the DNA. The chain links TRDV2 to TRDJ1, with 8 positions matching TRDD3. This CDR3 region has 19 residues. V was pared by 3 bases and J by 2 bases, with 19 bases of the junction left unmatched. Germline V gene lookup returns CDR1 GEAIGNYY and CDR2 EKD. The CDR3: CACDSLPGDRSRGTDKLIF. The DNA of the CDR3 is TGTGCCTGTGACTCCTTACCGGGGGATAGATCCCGTGGGACCGATAAACTCATCTTT.

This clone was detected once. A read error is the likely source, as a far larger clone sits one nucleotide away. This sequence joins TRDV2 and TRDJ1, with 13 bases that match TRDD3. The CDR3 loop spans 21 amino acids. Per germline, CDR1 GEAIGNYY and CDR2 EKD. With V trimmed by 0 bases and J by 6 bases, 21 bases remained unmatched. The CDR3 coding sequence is TGTGCCTGTGACACCTTAATGCCCGCGAACACTGGGGGATACGCGGACCATAAACTCATCTTT. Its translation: CACDTLMPANTGGYADHKLIF.

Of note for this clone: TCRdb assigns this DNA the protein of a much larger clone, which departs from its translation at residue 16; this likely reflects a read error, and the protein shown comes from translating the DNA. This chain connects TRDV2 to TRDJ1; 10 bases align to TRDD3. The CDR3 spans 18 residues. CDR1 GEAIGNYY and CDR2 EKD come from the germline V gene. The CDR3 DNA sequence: TGTGCCTGTGACACTGTACTCGGGGGATACGGGTCCACCGATAAACCCATCTTT. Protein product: CACDTVLGGYGSTDKPIF.

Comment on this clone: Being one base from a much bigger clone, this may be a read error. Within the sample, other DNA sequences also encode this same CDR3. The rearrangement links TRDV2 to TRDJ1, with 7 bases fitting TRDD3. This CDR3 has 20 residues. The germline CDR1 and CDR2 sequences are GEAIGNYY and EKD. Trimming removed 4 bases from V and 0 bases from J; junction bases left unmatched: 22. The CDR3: CACDPITGGYGIAYTDKLIF. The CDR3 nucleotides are TGTGCCTGTGATCCCATTACTGGAGGATACGGGATAGCGTACACCGATAAACTCATCTTT.

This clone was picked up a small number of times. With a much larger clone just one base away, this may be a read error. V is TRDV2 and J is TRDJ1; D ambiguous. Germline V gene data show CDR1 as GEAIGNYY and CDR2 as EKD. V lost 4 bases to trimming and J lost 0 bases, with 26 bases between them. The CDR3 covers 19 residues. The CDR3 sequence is CACETLGATRKSYTDKLIF. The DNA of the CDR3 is TGTGCCTGTGAAACCTTAGGGGCTACCCGAAAATCGTACACCGATAAACTCATCTTT.

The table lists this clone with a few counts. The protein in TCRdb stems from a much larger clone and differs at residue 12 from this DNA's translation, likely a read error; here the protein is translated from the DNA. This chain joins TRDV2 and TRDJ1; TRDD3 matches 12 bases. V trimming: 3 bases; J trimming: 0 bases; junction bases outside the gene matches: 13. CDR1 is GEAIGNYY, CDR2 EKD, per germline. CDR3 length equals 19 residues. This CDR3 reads CACDEISLGDTLYTDKLIF. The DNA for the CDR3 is TGTGCCTGTGACGAAATATCACTGGGGGATACTTTGTACACCGATAAACTCATCTTT.

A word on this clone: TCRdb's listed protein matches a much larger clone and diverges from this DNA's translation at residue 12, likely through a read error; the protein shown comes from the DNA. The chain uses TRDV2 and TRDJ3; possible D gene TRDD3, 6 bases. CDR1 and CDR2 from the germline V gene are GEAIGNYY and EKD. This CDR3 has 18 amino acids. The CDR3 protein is CACDTGGPSSWGTRQMFF. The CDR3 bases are TGTGCCTGTGACACCGGGGGGCCGAGCTCCTGGGGCACCCGACAGATGTTTTTC.

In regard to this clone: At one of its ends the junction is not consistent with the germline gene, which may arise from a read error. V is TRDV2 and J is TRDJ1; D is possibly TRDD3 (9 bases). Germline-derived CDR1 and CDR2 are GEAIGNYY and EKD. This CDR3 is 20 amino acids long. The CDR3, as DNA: TGTGCCTGTTCCACACTCACTTCCTACGTGACTGGGGGACACACCGATACACTCATCTTT. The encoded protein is CACSTLTSYVTGGHTDTLIF.

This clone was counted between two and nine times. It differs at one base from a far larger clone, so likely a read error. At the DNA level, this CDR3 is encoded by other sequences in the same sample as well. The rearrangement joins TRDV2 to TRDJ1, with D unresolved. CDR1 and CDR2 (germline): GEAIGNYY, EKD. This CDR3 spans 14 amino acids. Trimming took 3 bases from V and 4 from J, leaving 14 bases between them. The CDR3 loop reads CACDSLVLGDKLIF. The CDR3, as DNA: TGTGCCTGTGACTCACTAGTCTTAGGCGATAAACTCATCTTT.

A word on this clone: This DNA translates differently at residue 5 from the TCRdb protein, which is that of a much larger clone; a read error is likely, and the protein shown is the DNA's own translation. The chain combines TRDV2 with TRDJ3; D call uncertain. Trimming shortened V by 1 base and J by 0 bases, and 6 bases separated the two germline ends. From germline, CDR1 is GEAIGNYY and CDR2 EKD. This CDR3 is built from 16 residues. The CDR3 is CACDTISSWDTRQMFF. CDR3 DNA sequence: TGTGCCTGTGACACGATTAGCTCCTGGGACACCCGACAGATGTTTTTC.

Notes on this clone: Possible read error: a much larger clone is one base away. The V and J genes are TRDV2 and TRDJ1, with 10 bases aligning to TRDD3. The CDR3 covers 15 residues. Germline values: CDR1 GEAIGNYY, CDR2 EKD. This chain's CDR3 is CARDTLTGGSDKLIF. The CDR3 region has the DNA TGTGCCCGTGACACCCTTACTGGGGGATCCGATAAACTCATCTTT.

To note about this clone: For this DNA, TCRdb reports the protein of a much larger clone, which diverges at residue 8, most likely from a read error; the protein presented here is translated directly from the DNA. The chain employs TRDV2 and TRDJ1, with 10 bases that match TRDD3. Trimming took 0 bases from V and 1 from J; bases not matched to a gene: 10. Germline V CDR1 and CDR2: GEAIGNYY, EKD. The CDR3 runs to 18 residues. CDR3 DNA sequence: TGTGCCTGTGACACCCTCCACCTTACTGGGGGATCCACCGATAAACTCATCTTT. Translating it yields CACDTLHLTGGSTDKLIF.

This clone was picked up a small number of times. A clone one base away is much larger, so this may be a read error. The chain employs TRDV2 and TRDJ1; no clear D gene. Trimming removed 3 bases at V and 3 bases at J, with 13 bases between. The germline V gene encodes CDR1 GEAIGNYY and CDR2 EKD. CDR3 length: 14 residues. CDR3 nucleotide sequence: TGTGCCTGTGACTCCCTCTCGGCGGCCGATAAACTCATCTTT. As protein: CACDSLSAADKLIF.

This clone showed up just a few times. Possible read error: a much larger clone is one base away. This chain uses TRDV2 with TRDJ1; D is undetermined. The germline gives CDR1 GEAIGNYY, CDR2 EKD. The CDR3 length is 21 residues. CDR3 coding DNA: TGTGCCTGTGACCCCATAAGGAATCTGGAGTCCTCACTGATGTACACCGGTAAACTCATCTTT. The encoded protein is CACDPIRNLESSLMYTGKLIF.

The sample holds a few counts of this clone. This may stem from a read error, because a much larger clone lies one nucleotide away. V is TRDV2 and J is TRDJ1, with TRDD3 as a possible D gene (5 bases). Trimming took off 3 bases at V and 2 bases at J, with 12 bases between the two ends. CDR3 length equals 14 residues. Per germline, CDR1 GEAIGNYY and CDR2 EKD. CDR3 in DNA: TGTGCCTGTGACGCACTTCTGGGTACCGATAAACTCATCTTT. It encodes CACDALLGTDKLIF.

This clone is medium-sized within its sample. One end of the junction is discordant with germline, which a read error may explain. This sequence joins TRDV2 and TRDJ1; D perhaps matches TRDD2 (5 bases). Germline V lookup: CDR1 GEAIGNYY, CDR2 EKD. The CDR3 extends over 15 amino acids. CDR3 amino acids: CACDPYPGQTDRLIF. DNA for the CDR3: TGTGCCTGTGACCCCTACCCCGGACAGACCGATAGACTCATCTTT.

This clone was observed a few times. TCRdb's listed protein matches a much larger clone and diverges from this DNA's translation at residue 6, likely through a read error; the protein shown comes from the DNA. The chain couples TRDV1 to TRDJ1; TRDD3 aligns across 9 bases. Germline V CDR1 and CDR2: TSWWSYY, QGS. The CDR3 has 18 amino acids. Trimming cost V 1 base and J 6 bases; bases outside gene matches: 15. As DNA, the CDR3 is TGTGCTCTTGGGGAACACTTCCTCTGGGGATACGGACGTTATAAACTCATCTTT. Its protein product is CALGEHFLWGYGRYKLIF.

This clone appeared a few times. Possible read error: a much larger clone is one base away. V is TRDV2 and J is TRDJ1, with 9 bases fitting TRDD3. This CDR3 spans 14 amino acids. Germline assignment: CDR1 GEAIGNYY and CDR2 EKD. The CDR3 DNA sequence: TGTGCCTGTCAAGAGCTGGGGGATTCCGATAGACTCATCTTT. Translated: CACQELGDSDRLIF.